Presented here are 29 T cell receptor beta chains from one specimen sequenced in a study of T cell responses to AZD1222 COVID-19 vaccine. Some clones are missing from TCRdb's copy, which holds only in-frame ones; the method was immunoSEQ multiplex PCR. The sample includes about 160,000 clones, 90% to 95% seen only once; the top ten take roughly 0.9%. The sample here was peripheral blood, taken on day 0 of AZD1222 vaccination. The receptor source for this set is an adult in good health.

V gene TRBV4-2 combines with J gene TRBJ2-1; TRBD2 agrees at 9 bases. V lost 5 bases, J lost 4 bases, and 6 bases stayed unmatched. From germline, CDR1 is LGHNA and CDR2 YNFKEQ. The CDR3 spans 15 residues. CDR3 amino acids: CASSTRAGGYNEQFF. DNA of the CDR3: TGTGCCAGCAGCACCAGAGCGGGGGGTTACAATGAGCAGTTCTTC.

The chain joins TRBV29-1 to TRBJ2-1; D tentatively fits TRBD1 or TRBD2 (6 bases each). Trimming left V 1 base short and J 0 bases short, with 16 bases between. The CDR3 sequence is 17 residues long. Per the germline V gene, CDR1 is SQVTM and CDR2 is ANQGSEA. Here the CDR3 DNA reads TGCAGCGTTGAAGCGGGGGCGTCGCGGCCCTCCTACAATGAGCAGTTCTTC. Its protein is CSVEAGASRPSYNEQFF.

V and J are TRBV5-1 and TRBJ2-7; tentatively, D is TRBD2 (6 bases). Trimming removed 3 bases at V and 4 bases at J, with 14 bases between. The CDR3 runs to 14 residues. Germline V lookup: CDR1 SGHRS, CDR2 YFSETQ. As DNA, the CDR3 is TGCGCCAGCAGCTACTCCGGGGGATTTTACGAGCAGTACTTC. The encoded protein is CASSYSGGFYEQYF.

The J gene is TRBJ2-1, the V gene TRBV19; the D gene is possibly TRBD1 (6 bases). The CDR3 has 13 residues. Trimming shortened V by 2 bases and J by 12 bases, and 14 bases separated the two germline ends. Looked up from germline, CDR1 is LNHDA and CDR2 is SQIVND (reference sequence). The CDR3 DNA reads TGTGCCAGTAGTATACAACAGGGTTCTGGGCAGTTCTTC. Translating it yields CASSIQQGSGQFF.

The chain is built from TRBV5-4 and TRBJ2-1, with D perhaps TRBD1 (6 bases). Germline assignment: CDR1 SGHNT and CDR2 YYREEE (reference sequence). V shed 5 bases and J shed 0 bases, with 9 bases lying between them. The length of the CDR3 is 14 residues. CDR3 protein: CASRTGSSYNEQFF. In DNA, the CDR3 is TGTGCCAGCAGAACAGGGAGCTCCTACAATGAGCAGTTCTTC.

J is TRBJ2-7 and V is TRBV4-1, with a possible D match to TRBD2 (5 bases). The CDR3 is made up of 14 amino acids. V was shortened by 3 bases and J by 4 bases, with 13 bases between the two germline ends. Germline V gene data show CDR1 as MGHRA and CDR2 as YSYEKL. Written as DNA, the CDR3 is TGCGCCAGCAGCCACGGGGATTACTCTTACGAGCAGTACTTC. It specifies CASSHGDYSYEQYF.

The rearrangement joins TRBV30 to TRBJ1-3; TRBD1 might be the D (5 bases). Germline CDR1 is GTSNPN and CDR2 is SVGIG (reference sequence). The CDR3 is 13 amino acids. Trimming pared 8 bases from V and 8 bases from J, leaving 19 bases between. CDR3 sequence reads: CAGGEDILDTIYF. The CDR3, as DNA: TGTGCCGGAGGGGAAGACATTCTGGACACCATATATTTT.

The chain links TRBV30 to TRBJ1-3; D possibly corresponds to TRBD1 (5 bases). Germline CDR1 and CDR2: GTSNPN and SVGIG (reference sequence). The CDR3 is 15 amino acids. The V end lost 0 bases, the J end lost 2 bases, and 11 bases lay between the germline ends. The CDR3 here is CAWSVARVPGNTIYF. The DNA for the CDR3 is TGTGCCTGGAGTGTTGCCAGGGTCCCTGGAAACACCATATATTTT. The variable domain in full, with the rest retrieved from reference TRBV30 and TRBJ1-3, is SQTIHQWPATLVQPVGSPLSLECTVEGTSNPNLYWYRQAAGRGLQLLFYSVGIGQISSEVPQNLSASRPQDRQFILSSKKLLLSDSGFYLCAWSVARVPGNTIYFGEGSWLTVV.

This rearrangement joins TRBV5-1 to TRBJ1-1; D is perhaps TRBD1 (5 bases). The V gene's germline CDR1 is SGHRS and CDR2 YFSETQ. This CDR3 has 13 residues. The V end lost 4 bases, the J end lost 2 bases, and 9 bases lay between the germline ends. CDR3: CASSSGTNTEAFF. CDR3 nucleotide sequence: TGCGCCAGCAGCAGCGGGACTAACACTGAAGCTTTCTTT.

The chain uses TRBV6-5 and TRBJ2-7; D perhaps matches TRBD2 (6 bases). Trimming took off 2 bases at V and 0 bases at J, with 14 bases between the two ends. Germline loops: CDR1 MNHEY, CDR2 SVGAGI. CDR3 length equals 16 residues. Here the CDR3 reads CASSYMGGGSSYEQYF. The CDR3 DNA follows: TGTGCCAGCAGTTACATGGGCGGAGGGAGCTCCTACGAGCAGTACTTC.

The CDR3 region is CAIGAGYTEAFF. CDR3 DNA: TGTGCCATCGGGGCAGGCTACACTGAAGCTTTCTTT. The chain uses TRBV10-3 and TRBJ1-1; tentatively, D is TRBD1 (5 bases). This CDR3 has 12 residues. Germline V lookup: CDR1 ENHRY, CDR2 SYGVKD. The V end was cut by 8 bases, the J end by 3 bases, with 10 bases between.

The CDR3 nucleotides are TGCGCCAGCAGCCTGAACAGGGGACCCACCTACGAGCAGTACTTC. This translates into CASSLNRGPTYEQYF. This chain connects TRBV5-1 to TRBJ2-7, with 7 bases matching TRBD1. V trimming: 4 bases; J trimming: 2 bases; junction bases outside the gene matches: 9. The CDR3 has 15 amino acids. CDR1 is SGHRS, CDR2 YFSETQ, per germline.

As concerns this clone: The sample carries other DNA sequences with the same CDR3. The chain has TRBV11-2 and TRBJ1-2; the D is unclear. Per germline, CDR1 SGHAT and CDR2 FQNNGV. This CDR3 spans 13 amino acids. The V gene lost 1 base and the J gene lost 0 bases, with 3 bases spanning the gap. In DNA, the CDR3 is TGTGCCAGCAGCTTAGTTCCTAACTATGGCTACACCTTC. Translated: CASSLVPNYGYTF.

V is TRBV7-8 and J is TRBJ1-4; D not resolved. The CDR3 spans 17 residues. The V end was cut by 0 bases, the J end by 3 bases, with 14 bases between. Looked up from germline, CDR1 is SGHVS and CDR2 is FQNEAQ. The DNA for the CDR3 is TGTGCCAGCAGCTTAGCGCGGTGGGGTACGGCTAATGAAAAACTGTTTTTT. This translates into CASSLARWGTANEKLFF.

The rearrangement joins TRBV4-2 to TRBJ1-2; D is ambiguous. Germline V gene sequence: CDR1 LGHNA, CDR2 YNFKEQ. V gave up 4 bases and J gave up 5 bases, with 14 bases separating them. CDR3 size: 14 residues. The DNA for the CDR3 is TGTGCCAGCAGCCCCCCGGGGTTGAAATATGGCTACACCTTC. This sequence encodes CASSPPGLKYGYTF.

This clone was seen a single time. CDR3 loop: CASSLAGISPLHF. For the CDR3, the DNA is TGCGCCAGCAGCTTGGCGGGGATTTCACCCCTCCACTTT. This sequence joins TRBV5-1 and TRBJ1-6; no clear D gene. V lost 0 bases and J 9 bases, leaving 7 bases between the germline ends. The CDR3 loop spans 13 amino acids. Per germline, CDR1 SGHRS and CDR2 YFSETQ.

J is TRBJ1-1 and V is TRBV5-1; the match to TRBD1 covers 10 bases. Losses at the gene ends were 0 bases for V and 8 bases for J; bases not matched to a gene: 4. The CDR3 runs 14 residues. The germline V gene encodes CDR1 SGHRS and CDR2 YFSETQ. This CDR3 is CASSLEDRGREAFF. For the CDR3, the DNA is TGCGCCAGCAGCTTGGAAGACAGGGGGCGAGAAGCTTTCTTT. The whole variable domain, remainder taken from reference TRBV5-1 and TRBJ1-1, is KAGVTQTPRYLIKTRGQQVTLSCSPISGHRSVSWYQQTPGQGLQFLFEYFSETQRNKGNFPGRFSGRQFSNSRSEMNVSTLELGDSALYLCASSLEDRGREAFFGQGTRLTVV.

The CDR3 coding sequence is TGTGCCAGCAGCCTGATGTGGGGGGGTAACAATGAGCAGTTCTTC. Protein: CASSLMWGGNNEQFF. The chain is built from TRBV7-2 and TRBJ2-1; 7 nucleotides line up with TRBD2. Germline loops: CDR1 SGHTA, CDR2 FQGNSA. The CDR3 is 15 residues long. V lost 5 bases to trimming and J lost 5 bases; unmatched junction nucleotides: 9.

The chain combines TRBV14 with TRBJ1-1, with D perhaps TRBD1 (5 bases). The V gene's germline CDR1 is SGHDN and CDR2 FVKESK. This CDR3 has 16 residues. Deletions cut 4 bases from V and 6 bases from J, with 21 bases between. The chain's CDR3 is CASSPPGTFPPSEAFF. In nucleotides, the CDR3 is TGTGCCAGCAGCCCCCCCGGGACTTTCCCCCCATCTGAAGCTTTCTTT.

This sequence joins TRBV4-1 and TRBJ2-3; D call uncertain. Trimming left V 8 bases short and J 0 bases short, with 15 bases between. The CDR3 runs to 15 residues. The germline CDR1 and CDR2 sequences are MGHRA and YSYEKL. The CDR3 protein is CASARVPTSTDTQYF. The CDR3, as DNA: TGCGCCAGCGCCCGGGTACCGACTAGCACAGATACGCAGTATTTT.

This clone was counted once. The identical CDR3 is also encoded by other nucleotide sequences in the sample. CDR3 residues: CASSLGGYGYTF. CDR3 coding DNA: TGTGCCAGCAGCCTGGGTGGCTATGGCTACACCTTC. The rearrangement joins TRBV28 to TRBJ1-2; D gene ambiguous. Trimming took 6 bases from V and 4 from J, leaving 9 bases between them. This CDR3 comprises 12 residues. Germline assignment: CDR1 MDHEN and CDR2 SYDVKM.

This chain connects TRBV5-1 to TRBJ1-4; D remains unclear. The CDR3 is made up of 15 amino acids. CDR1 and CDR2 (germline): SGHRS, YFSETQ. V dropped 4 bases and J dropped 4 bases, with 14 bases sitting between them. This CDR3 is CASSQADSGNEKLFF. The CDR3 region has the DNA TGCGCCAGCAGCCAGGCTGACTCGGGTAATGAAAAACTGTTTTTT.

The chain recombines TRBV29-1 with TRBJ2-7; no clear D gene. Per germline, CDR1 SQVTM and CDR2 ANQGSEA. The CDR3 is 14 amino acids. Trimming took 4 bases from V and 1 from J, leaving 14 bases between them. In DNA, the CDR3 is TGCAGCGTTGCTAGGCAGACGGCTTCCTACGAGCAGTACTTC. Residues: CSVARQTASYEQYF.

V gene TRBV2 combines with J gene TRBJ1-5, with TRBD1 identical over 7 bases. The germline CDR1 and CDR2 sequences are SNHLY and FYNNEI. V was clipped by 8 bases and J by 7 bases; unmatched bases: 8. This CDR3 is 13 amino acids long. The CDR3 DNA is TGTGCCAGCCGACGACAGGGTTTGCAGCCCCAGCATTTT. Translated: CASRRQGLQPQHF.

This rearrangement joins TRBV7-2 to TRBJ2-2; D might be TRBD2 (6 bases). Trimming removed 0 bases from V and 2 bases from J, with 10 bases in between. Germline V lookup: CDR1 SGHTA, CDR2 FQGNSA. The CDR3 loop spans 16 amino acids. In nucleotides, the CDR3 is TGTGCCAGCAGCTTAGCGGGGGGAAGAAACACCGGGGAGCTGTTTTTT. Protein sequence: CASSLAGGRNTGELFF.

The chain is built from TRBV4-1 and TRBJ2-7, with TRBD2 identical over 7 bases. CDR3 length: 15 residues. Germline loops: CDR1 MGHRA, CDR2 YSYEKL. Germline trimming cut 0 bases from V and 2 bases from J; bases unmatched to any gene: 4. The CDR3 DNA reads TGCGCCAGCAGCCAAGACCCCGGGGGGACCTACGAGCAGTACTTC. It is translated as CASSQDPGGTYEQYF.

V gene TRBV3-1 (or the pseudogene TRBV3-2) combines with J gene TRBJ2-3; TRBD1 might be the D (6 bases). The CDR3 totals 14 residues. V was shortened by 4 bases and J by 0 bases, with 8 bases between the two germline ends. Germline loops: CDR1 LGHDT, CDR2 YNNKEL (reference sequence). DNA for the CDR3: TGTGCCAGCAGCCGGACAGAAAGCACAGATACGCAGTATTTT. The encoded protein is CASSRTESTDTQYF.

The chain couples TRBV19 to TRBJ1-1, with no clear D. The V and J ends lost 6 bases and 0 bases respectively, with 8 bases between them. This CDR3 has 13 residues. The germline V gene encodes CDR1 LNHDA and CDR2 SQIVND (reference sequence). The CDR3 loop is CASSTQVNTEAFF. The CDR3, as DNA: TGTGCCAGTAGCACGCAGGTGAACACTGAAGCTTTCTTT.

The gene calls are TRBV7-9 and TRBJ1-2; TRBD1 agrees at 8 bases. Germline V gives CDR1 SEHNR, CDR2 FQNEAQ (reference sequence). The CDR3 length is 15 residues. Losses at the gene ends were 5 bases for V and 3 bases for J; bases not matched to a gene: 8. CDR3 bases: TGTGCCAGCAGCGGAATCAGGGGGCAGGACTATGGCTACACCTTC. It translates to CASSGIRGQDYGYTF.